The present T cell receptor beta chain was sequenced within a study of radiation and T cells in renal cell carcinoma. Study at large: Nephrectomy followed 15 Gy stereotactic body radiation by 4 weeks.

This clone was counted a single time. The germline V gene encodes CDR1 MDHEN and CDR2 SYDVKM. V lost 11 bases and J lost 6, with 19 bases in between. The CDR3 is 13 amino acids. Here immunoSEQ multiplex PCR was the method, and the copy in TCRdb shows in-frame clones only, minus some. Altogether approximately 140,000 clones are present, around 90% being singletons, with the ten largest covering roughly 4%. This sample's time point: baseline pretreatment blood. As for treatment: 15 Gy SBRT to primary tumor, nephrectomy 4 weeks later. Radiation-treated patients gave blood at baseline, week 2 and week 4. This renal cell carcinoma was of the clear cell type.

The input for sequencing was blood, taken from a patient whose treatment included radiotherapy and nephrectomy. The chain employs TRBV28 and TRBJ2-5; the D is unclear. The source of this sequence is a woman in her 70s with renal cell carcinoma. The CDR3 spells CACSGIVSKTQYF. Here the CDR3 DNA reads TGTGCCTGCTCTGGCATAGTTTCGAAGACCCAGTACTTC.